This TCR beta chain was sequenced during a study of human T cells and chemical hapten exposure. Study details: A roughly 2 cm by roughly 2 cm inner upper arm patch received 2% DPC for sensitization. Read at 6 days, the patch tests placed 0.01% DPC on the upper back.

In the case of this clonotype: The antigen remains undetermined.

This sample's time point: patch test 3, about 24 weeks after DPC sensitization. Noted treatment: therapeutic diphenylcyclopropenone sensitization with weekly scalp DPC. Individual cDNA molecules in this library carried unique molecular identifiers. MiXCR, run by TCRdb on the RACE reads, gives a single entry per CDR3 protein. The sample shows about 200,000 distinct CDR3 sequences, about 22% of them seen only once. Study conclusions and caveats: High-frequency TCRs, those above 1 in 1000, stayed the same after DPC sensitization.

Germline CDR1 and CDR2: LNHNV and YYDKDF (reference sequence). This CDR3 spans 15 amino acids. The germline V and J ends were trimmed by 1 base and 6 bases, with 13 bases remaining between them. The sample consisted of whole blood, taken in connection with sensitization to the hapten diphenylcyclopropenone (DPC). The origin of this receptor is a woman in her thirties or forties with alopecia areata. Some clones in this sample may be carry-over from other donors' samples. The genes are TRBV15 and TRBJ2-1; D perhaps matches TRBD1 (8 bases). CDR3 in amino acids: CATSRGQGRGNEQFF. The CDR3 DNA follows: TGTGCCACCAGCAGAGGACAGGGGAGGGGCAATGAGCAGTTCTTC. The full variable domain, in which reference TRBV15 and TRBJ2-1 provide the parts outside the CDR3, is DAMVIQNPRYQVTQFGKPVTLSCSQTLNHNVMYWYQQKSSQAPKLLFHYYDKDFNNEADTPDNFQSRRPNTSFCFLDIRSPGLGDTAMYLCATSRGQGRGNEQFFGPGTRLTVL.